This passage covers 27 T cell receptor beta chains from one sample sequenced in a study of blood T cell repertoires in COVID-19. Repertoires were generated with immunoSEQ multiplex PCR, while TCRdb's copy carries only in-frame clones and drops some. The repertoire includes more than 150,000 clones, around nine tenths of them detected once, and about 2.6% sits in the top ten. Sequencing was carried out using peripheral blood. These TCRs come from a man aged 35 to 55 with active or convalescent COVID-19.

This clone was seen once. This sequence joins TRBV13 and TRBJ1-1, with D perhaps matching TRBD1 (5 bases). V lost 4 bases and J lost 5, with 20 bases in between. Germline loops: CDR1 PRHDT, CDR2 FYEKMQ (reference sequence). CDR3 length: 16 amino acids. The CDR3 sequence is CASSSRGGGRATEAFF. The CDR3 DNA is TGTGCCAGCAGCTCTAGGGGTGGAGGGCGGGCTACTGAAGCTTTCTTT.

The chain couples TRBV28 to TRBJ2-7; 9 bases align to TRBD1. The germline V gene has CDR1 MDHEN and CDR2 SYDVKM. Losses at the gene ends were 5 bases for V and 6 bases for J; bases not matched to a gene: 23. The CDR3 contains 19 residues. Here the CDR3 reads CASSPTVPGQGSPTGEQYF. The CDR3 region has the DNA TGTGCCAGCAGTCCAACCGTCCCGGGACAGGGTTCACCAACTGGCGAGCAGTACTTC.

The rearrangement uses TRBV6-5 and TRBJ1-1; D unclear. Germline lookup yields CDR1 MNHEY and CDR2 SVGAGI. V dropped 6 bases and J dropped 0 bases, with 11 bases sitting between them. This CDR3 contains 14 residues. The CDR3 protein is CASRVTDMNTEAFF. CDR3 nucleotides: TGTGCCAGCAGGGTGACCGACATGAACACTGAAGCTTTCTTT.

This clone was seen only a few times. This chain uses TRBV18 with TRBJ2-7; 8 bases match TRBD1. Trimming took 3 bases from V and 5 from J; bases not matched to a gene: 6. Per germline, CDR1 KGHSH and CDR2 LQKENI. This CDR3 has 14 residues. For the CDR3, the DNA is TGTGCCAGCTCACCCCGGGACAGGCTCCACGAGCAGTACTTC. As protein: CASSPRDRLHEQYF.

V and J are TRBV5-4 and TRBJ2-7, with TRBD1 matching over 10 bases. The V gene's germline CDR1 is SGHNT and CDR2 YYREEE (reference sequence). CDR3 length: 17 amino acids. V shed 1 base, J shed 2 bases, and the junction held 9 bases outside the gene matches. The CDR3 reads CASSLRLGTGVPYEQYF. CDR3 coding DNA: TGTGCCAGCAGCTTGCGTTTAGGGACAGGGGTTCCCTACGAGCAGTACTTC.

The CDR3 is CASSFPLDRYNEKLFF. CDR3 in DNA: TGTGCCAGCAGTTTCCCACTCGACAGATATAATGAAAAACTGTTTTTT. The rearrangement links TRBV28 to TRBJ1-4; D perhaps matches TRBD1 (5 bases). The CDR3 is 16 residues long. CDR1 MDHEN and CDR2 SYDVKM come from the germline V gene. V lost 3 bases and J 4 bases, leaving 15 bases between the germline ends.

This clone was detected only a few times. Here the CDR3 DNA reads TGTGCCAGTAGTCTGTCCCGGGACAGGGACGAGCAGTACTTC. This codes for CASSLSRDRDEQYF. The chain couples TRBV19 to TRBJ2-7; 9 bases match TRBD1. Trimming took 5 bases from V and 5 from J; bases not matched to a gene: 7. This CDR3 is built from 14 residues. From germline, CDR1 is LNHDA and CDR2 SQIVND (reference sequence).

The chain links TRBV10-3 to TRBJ1-1; 10 bases are shared with TRBD1. The germline V gene encodes CDR1 ENHRY and CDR2 SYGVKD. The CDR3 length is 15 residues. Losses at the gene ends were 2 bases for V and 6 bases for J; bases not matched to a gene: 6. CDR3 bases: TGTGCCATCAGTGAGGGGACAGGGGTCGAGGCTGAAGCTTTCTTT. This gives the protein CAISEGTGVEAEAFF.

The chain links TRBV3-1 (or the pseudogene TRBV3-2) to TRBJ2-5; TRBD2 aligns across 9 bases. This CDR3 is 15 amino acids long. With V trimmed by 2 bases and J by 0 bases, 1 base remained unmatched. Germline V CDR1 and CDR2: LGHDT, YNNKEL (reference sequence). CDR3 coding DNA: TGTGCCAGCAGCCAACTAGCGGGGTACCAAGAGACCCAGTACTTC. This codes for CASSQLAGYQETQYF.

The chain combines TRBV10-3 with TRBJ2-6; tentative D call: TRBD2 (5 bases). The CDR3 length is 16 residues. CDR1 ENHRY and CDR2 SYGVKD come from the germline V gene. V lost 6 bases and J 2 bases, leaving 14 bases between the germline ends. The CDR3 DNA reads as TGTGCCATCAGACGGGCCGAGGGCACTGGGGCCAACGTCCTGACTTTC. Its translation is CAIRRAEGTGANVLTF.

The J gene is TRBJ1-6, the V gene TRBV3-1 (or the pseudogene TRBV3-2), with D perhaps TRBD1 (5 bases). The CDR3 contains 14 residues. The germline V and J ends were trimmed by 4 bases and 7 bases, with 11 bases remaining between them. Germline V gene lookup returns CDR1 LGHDT and CDR2 YNNKEL (reference sequence). This CDR3 reads CASSLGGANSPLHF. CDR3 coding DNA: TGTGCCAGCAGCCTCGGCGGGGCGAATTCACCCCTCCACTTT.

The chain combines TRBV11-2 with TRBJ1-4, with D perhaps TRBD1 (6 bases). CDR3 length equals 14 residues. The germline CDR1 and CDR2 sequences are SGHAT and FQNNGV. V was clipped by 1 base and J by 8 bases, with 11 bases between them. CDR3 residues: CASSLVKGGEKLFF. The CDR3 DNA sequence: TGTGCCAGCAGCTTAGTAAAGGGGGGGGAAAAACTGTTTTTT.

The gene calls are TRBV7-9 and TRBJ1-5; D gene uncertain. The CDR3 consists of 14 residues. Germline lookup yields CDR1 SEHNR and CDR2 FQNEAQ (reference sequence). Trimming took off 1 base at V and 3 bases at J, with 7 bases between the two ends. CDR3 residues: CASSLGGDNQPQHF. The CDR3 DNA follows: TGTGCCAGCAGCTTAGGAGGTGACAATCAGCCCCAGCATTTT. The variable domain in full, with the rest retrieved from reference TRBV7-9 and TRBJ1-5, is DTGVSQNPRHKITKRGQNVTFRCDPISEHNRLYWYRQTLGQGPEFLTYFQNEAQLEKSRLLSDRFSAERPKGSFSTLEIQRTEQGDSAMYLCASSLGGDNQPQHFGDGTRLSIL.

The chain has TRBV2 and TRBJ1-5; a weak D match, TRBD1 (5 bases). CDR3 length: 13 residues. The ends were cut back, 5 bases at V and 4 bases at J, with 9 bases in the middle. Per germline, CDR1 SNHLY and CDR2 FYNNEI. CDR3 bases: TGTGCCAGCAGTCACCGACAGAATCAGCCCCAGCATTTT. Its translation: CASSHRQNQPQHF.

This clone showed up just once. This chain uses TRBV7-2 with TRBJ1-5; D unresolved. The CDR3 has 13 amino acids. The ends were cut back, 5 bases at V and 2 bases at J, with 7 bases in the middle. Germline V gives CDR1 SGHTA, CDR2 FQGNSA. The CDR3 sequence is CASSLRGNQPQHF. CDR3 nucleotide sequence: TGTGCCAGCAGCCTGAGGGGCAATCAGCCCCAGCATTTT. Variable domain in full (rest from reference TRBV7-2 and TRBJ1-5): GAGVSQSPSNKVTEKGKDVELRCDPISGHTALYWYRQSLGQGLEFLIYFQGNSAPDKSGLPSDRFSAERTGGSVSTLTIQRTQQEDSAVYLCASSLRGNQPQHFGDGTRLSIL.

This rearrangement joins TRBV7-3 to TRBJ2-3, with 7 bases fitting TRBD1. The length of the CDR3 is 11 residues. From germline, CDR1 is SGHTA and CDR2 FQGTGA. J gave up 9 bases and V 5 bases, and 2 bases lay outside the gene matches. The CDR3 loop is CASSQGDTQYF. The CDR3 nucleotides are TGTGCCAGCAGCCAGGGGGACACGCAGTATTTT. Looking up the rest from reference TRBV7-3 and TRBJ2-3 gives the full variable domain: GAGVSQTPSNKVTEKGKYVELRCDPISGHTALYWYRQSLGQGPEFLIYFQGTGAADDSGLPNDRFFAVRPEGSVSTLKIQRTERGDSAVYLCASSQGDTQYFGPGTRLTVL.

This clone occurred once. The V and J genes are TRBV7-2 and TRBJ1-5; D is unresolved. Germline V gene sequence: CDR1 SGHTA, CDR2 FQGNSA. V lost 4 bases, J lost 0 bases, and 7 bases lay in between. The CDR3 is made up of 14 amino acids. The CDR3 region is CASSSDYSNQPQHF. The CDR3 nucleotides read TGTGCCAGCAGCTCCGACTATAGCAATCAGCCCCAGCATTTT.

CDR3: CATRQTGLNTEAFF. CDR3 coding DNA: TGTGCCACCAGGCAGACAGGATTGAACACTGAAGCTTTCTTT. V and J are TRBV24-1 and TRBJ1-1, with a possible D match to TRBD1 (6 bases). The CDR3 extends over 14 amino acids. Germline loops: CDR1 KGHDR, CDR2 SFDVKD. V was clipped by 7 bases and J by 0 bases, with 11 bases between them.

The rearrangement joins TRBV7-2 to TRBJ2-7; D gene uncertain. The germline V gene has CDR1 SGHTA and CDR2 FQGNSA. Trimming took off 3 bases at V and 6 bases at J, with 9 bases between the two ends. The CDR3 consists of 12 residues. CDR3 DNA sequence: TGTGCCAGCAGCTTCCACAGTGGCGAGCAGTACTTC. Its protein product is CASSFHSGEQYF.

The J gene is TRBJ2-1, the V gene TRBV9; D might be TRBD2 (5 bases). Trimming stripped 1 base from V and 3 bases from J, with 11 bases between. Germline V gene lookup returns CDR1 SGDLS and CDR2 YYNGEE. This CDR3 spans 15 amino acids. Written as DNA, the CDR3 is TGTGCCAGCAGCGTATCATTTCGGGGCTACAATGAGCAGTTCTTC. This encodes CASSVSFRGYNEQFF.

V gene TRBV5-8 combines with J gene TRBJ2-1, with 10 bases matching TRBD2. The germline V gene has CDR1 SGHTS and CDR2 YDEGEE. CDR3 size: 15 residues. Unmatched junction bases numbered 6, after V lost 1 base and J lost 8 bases. Written as DNA, the CDR3 is TGTGCCAGCAGCTTGCCTAGCGGGGGTCGGGATGAGCAGTTCTTC. The encoded protein is CASSLPSGGRDEQFF.

The rearrangement links TRBV2 to TRBJ1-1, with D perhaps TRBD1 (6 bases). The CDR3 covers 15 residues. The V end was cut by 2 bases, the J end by 3 bases, with 13 bases between. Germline V gene lookup returns CDR1 SNHLY and CDR2 FYNNEI. The CDR3 region is CASSERETGYTEAFF. The CDR3, as DNA: TGTGCCAGCAGTGAAAGGGAGACAGGTTACACTGAAGCTTTCTTT.

This clone occurred a few times. The rearrangement uses TRBV4-3 and TRBJ1-2, with 7 positions matching TRBD1. Germline V gene sequence: CDR1 LGHNA, CDR2 YSLEER. Germline trimming cut 4 bases from V and 4 bases from J; bases unmatched to any gene: 15. The CDR3 is 17 amino acids. In DNA form, the CDR3 reads TGCGCCAGCAGCCCAGTAACAGGGGCGGCTTTCCTCTATGGCTACACCTTC. This codes for CASSPVTGAAFLYGYTF.

The V and J genes are TRBV20-1 and TRBJ2-3, with D unclear. Trimming stripped 4 bases from V and 5 bases from J, with 7 bases between. CDR1 and CDR2 (germline): DFQATT, SNEGSKA (reference sequence). The CDR3 is 11 residues long. CDR3 nucleotides: TGCAGTGCTACCCCCCGAGATACGCAGTATTTT. This codes for CSATPRDTQYF.

The V call is TRBV7-9, the J call TRBJ1-3, with D hard to call. V lost 5 bases and J lost 0, with 8 bases in between. The CDR3 is 14 amino acids. Germline assignment: CDR1 SEHNR and CDR2 FQNEAQ (reference sequence). CDR3 in amino acids: CASSRRSSGNTIYF. The DNA for the CDR3 is TGTGCCAGCAGCCGACGGAGCTCTGGAAACACCATATATTTT.

The V gene is TRBV4-1, the J gene TRBJ2-3, with D possibly TRBD2 on 6 matching bases. The V gene lost 0 bases and the J gene lost 4 bases, with 14 bases spanning the gap. The CDR3 extends over 16 amino acids. Germline assignment: CDR1 MGHRA and CDR2 YSYEKL. In DNA, the CDR3 is TGCGCCAGCAGCCAAGAGTGGGCGGGGCCGGCAGATACGCAGTATTTT. Its translation: CASSQEWAGPADTQYF.

The gene calls are TRBV18 and TRBJ2-1, with 10 bases aligning to TRBD2. The V segment lost 6 bases and the J segment 1 base; nucleotides outside the gene matches: 3. CDR1 is KGHSH, CDR2 LQKENI, per germline. The CDR3 totals 15 residues. The CDR3 nucleotides read TGTGCCAGCTCGGAACTAGCGGGGTCCTACAATGAGCAGTTCTTC. Translated: CASSELAGSYNEQFF. Combining the CDR3 with reference TRBV18 and TRBJ2-1 gives the whole variable domain NAGVMQNPRHLVRRRGQEARLRCSPMKGHSHVYWYRQLPEEGLKFMVYLQKENIIDESGMPKERFSAEFPKEGPSILRIQQVVRGDSAAYFCASSELAGSYNEQFFGPGTRLTVL.